Shown below are 4 T cell receptor beta chains from a single sample sequenced in a study of T cell responses to AZD1222 COVID-19 vaccine. Sequencing was performed with immunoSEQ multiplex PCR; in TCRdb, only in-frame clones are kept and a portion is missing. The sample includes about 130,000 clones, about 85% of them seen just once. The source material was peripheral blood, sampled on day 0 of AZD1222 vaccination. Source of these receptors: an adult in good health.

V usage is TRBV13 and J usage is TRBJ1-4; TRBD1 might be the D (6 bases). The germline CDR1 and CDR2 sequences are PRHDT and FYEKMQ (reference sequence). The CDR3 has 14 amino acids. V was cut by 3 bases and J by 4 bases, with 9 bases left in between. The CDR3 protein is CASSLGALNEKLFF. The CDR3 DNA sequence: TGTGCCAGCAGCTTGGGGGCGCTTAATGAAAAACTGTTTTTT.

The CDR3 DNA reads TGTGCCAGCTGGGGACAGCCGAAAAACTATGGCTACACCTTC. Its translation is CASWGQPKNYGYTF. V gene TRBV6-5 combines with J gene TRBJ1-2, with 7 bases fitting TRBD1. V lost 8 bases, J lost 2 bases, and 8 bases stayed unmatched. Looked up from germline, CDR1 is MNHEY and CDR2 is SVGAGI. The CDR3 totals 14 residues.

The chain uses TRBV18 and TRBJ2-5; the D gene is possibly TRBD1 (6 bases). CDR1 KGHSH and CDR2 LQKENI come from the germline V gene. The CDR3 has 16 residues. With 2 bases removed from V and 5 bases from J, the gap between germline ends came to 18 bases. CDR3 protein: CASSPYETGSGETQYF. CDR3 sequence (DNA): TGTGCCAGCTCACCATACGAAACAGGGTCAGGTGAGACCCAGTACTTC.

Written as DNA, the CDR3 is TGTGCCAGCAGTTTAACAGGGGCATCTGAAGCTTTCTTT. Translated, it gives CASSLTGASEAFF. This chain links TRBV12-3 or TRBV12-4 with TRBJ1-1, with 7 bases identical to TRBD1. V trimming: 2 bases; J trimming: 6 bases; junction bases outside the gene matches: 3. The CDR3 length is 13 residues.